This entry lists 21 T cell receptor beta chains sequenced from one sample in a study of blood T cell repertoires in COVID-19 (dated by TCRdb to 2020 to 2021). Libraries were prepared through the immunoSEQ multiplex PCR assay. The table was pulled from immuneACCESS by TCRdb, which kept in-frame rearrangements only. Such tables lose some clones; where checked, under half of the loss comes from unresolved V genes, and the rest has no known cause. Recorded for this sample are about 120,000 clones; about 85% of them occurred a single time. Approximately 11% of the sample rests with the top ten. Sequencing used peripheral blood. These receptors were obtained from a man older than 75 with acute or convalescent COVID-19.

The CDR3 sequence: CASSPGWSQHF. The CDR3 coding sequence is TGTGCCAGCTCCCCGGGGTGGTCCCAGCATTTT. V usage is TRBV19 and J usage is TRBJ1-5; D is uncertain. The CDR3 totals 11 residues. Germline V gene data show CDR1 as LNHDA and CDR2 as SQIVND (reference sequence). The V end was cut by 9 bases, the J end by 11 bases, with 14 bases between.

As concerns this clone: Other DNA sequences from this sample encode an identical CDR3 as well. The chain's CDR3 is CSARRQGEAFF. The CDR3 nucleotides read TGCAGTGCTAGGCGACAGGGCGAAGCTTTCTTT. The rearrangement links TRBV20-1 to TRBJ1-1; 7 positions agree with TRBD1. The germline gives CDR1 DFQATT, CDR2 SNEGSKA (reference sequence). The junction had 3 bases not matched to a gene; V was cut back by 3 bases and J by 8 bases. The CDR3 length is 11 residues.

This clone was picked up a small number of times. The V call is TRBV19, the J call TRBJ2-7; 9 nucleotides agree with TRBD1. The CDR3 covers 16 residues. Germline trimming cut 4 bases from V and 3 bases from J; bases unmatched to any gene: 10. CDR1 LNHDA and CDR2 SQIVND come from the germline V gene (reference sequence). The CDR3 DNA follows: TGTGCCAGTAGTACCAGGTCTGGGACAGGGTACTACGAGCAGTACTTC. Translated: CASSTRSGTGYYEQYF.

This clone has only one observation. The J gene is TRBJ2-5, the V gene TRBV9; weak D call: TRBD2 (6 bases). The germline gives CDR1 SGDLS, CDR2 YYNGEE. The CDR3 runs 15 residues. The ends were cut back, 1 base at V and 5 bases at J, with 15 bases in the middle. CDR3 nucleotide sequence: TGTGCCAGCAGCGTACTAGCCGGGAGTGTCGAGACCCAGTACTTC. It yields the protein CASSVLAGSVETQYF.

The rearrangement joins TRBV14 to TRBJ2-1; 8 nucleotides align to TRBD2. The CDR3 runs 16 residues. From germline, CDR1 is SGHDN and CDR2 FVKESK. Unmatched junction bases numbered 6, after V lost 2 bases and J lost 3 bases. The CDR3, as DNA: TGTGCCAGCAGCCAATTACTGGCGGGGGGCTACAATGAGCAGTTCTTC. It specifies CASSQLLAGGYNEQFF.

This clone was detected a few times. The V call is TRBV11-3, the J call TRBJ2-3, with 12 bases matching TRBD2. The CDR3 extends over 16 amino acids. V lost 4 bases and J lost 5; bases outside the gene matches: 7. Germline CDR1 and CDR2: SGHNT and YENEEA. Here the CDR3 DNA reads TGTGCCAGCAGCTCGGGACTAGCGGGCGCCCTAGATACGCAGTATTTT. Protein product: CASSSGLAGALDTQYF. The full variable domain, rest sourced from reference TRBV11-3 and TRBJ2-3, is EAGVVQSPRYKIIEKKQPVAFWCNPISGHNTLYWYLQNLGQGPELLIRYENEEAVDDSQLPKDRFSAERLKGVDSTLKIQPAELGDSAVYLCASSSGLAGALDTQYFGPGTRLTVL.

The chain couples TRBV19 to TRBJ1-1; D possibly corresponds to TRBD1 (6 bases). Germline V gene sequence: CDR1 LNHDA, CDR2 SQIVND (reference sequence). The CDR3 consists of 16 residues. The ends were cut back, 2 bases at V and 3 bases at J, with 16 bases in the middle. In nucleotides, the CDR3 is TGTGCCAGTAGTATACAGGGTGGGGGGGCTTACACTGAAGCTTTCTTT. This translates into CASSIQGGGAYTEAFF.

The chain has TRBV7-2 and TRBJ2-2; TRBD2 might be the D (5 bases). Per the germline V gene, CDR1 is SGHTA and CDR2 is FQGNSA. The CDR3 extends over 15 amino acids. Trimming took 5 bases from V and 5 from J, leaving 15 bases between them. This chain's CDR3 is CASSLHGPGTGELFF. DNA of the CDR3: TGTGCCAGCAGCCTACACGGCCCGGGGACCGGGGAGCTGTTTTTT. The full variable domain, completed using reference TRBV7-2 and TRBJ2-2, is GAGVSQSPSNKVTEKGKDVELRCDPISGHTALYWYRQSLGQGLEFLIYFQGNSAPDKSGLPSDRFSAERTGGSVSTLTIQRTQQEDSAVYLCASSLHGPGTGELFFGEGSRLTVL.

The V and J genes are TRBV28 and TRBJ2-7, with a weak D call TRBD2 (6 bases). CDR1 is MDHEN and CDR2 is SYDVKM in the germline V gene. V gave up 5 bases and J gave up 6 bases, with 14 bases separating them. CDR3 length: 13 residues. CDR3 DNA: TGTGCCAGCAGTCGCGGACTAAGGGGCGAGCAGTACTTC. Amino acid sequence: CASSRGLRGEQYF.

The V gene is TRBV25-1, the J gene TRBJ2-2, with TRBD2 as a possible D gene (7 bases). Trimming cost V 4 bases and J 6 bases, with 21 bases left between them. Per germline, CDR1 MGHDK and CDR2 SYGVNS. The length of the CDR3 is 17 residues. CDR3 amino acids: CASSGHSGGPPPGELFF. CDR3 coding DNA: TGTGCCAGCAGTGGTCATTCGGGGGGCCCACCACCCGGGGAGCTGTTTTTT.

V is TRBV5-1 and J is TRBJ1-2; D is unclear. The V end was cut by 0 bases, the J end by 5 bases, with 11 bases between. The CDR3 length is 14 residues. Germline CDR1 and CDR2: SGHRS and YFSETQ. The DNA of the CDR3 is TGCGCCAGCAGCTTGGGTGAGGCCAAGTATGGCTACACCTTC. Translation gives CASSLGEAKYGYTF. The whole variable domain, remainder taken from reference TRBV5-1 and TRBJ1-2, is KAGVTQTPRYLIKTRGQQVTLSCSPISGHRSVSWYQQTPGQGLQFLFEYFSETQRNKGNFPGRFSGRQFSNSRSEMNVSTLELGDSALYLCASSLGEAKYGYTFGSGTRLTVV.

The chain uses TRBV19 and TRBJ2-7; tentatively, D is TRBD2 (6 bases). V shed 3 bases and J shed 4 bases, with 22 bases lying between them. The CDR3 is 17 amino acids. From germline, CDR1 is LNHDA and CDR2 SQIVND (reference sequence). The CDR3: CASSISGIGGATYEQYF. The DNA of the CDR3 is TGTGCCAGTAGTATTTCGGGGATCGGCGGGGCCACTTACGAGCAGTACTTC.

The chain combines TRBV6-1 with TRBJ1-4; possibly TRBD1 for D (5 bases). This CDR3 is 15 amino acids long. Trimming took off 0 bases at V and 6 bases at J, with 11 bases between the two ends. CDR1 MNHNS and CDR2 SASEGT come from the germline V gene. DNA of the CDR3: TGTGCCAGCAGTGAAGCCCAGGGTTCGTATGAAAAACTGTTTTTT. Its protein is CASSEAQGSYEKLFF.

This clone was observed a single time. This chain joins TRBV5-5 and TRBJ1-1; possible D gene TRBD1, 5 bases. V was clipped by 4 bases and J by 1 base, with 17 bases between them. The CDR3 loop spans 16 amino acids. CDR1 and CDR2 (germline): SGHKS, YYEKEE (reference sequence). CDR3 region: CASSGGDRRTNTEAFF. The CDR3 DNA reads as TGTGCCAGCAGCGGGGGGGACCGAAGGACGAACACTGAAGCTTTCTTT.

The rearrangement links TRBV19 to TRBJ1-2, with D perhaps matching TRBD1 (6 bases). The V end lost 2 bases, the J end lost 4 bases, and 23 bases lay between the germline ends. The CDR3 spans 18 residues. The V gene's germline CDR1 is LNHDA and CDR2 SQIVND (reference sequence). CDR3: CASSITGQYGRDGYGYTF. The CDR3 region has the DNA TGTGCCAGTAGTATAACCGGACAGTATGGCCGGGATGGCTATGGCTACACCTTC.

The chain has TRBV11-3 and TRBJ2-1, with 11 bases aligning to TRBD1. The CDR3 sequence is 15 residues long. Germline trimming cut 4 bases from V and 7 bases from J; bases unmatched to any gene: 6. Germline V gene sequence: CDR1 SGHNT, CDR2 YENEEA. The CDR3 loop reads CASSSGQGALNEQFF. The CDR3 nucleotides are TGTGCCAGCAGCTCTGGACAGGGGGCGTTAAATGAGCAGTTCTTC. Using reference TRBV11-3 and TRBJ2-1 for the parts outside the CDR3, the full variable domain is EAGVVQSPRYKIIEKKQPVAFWCNPISGHNTLYWYLQNLGQGPELLIRYENEEAVDDSQLPKDRFSAERLKGVDSTLKIQPAELGDSAVYLCASSSGQGALNEQFFGPGTRLTVL.

The CDR3 region has the DNA TGCGCCAGCAGCTTGGAGGCAACCCGAGGCGAGCAGTTCTTC. Its protein product is CASSLEATRGEQFF. This chain uses TRBV5-1 with TRBJ2-1; D not resolved. The V and J ends lost 0 bases and 10 bases respectively, with 14 bases between them. The CDR3 consists of 14 residues. From germline, CDR1 is SGHRS and CDR2 YFSETQ. Combining the CDR3 with reference TRBV5-1 and TRBJ2-1 gives the whole variable domain KAGVTQTPRYLIKTRGQQVTLSCSPISGHRSVSWYQQTPGQGLQFLFEYFSETQRNKGNFPGRFSGRQFSNSRSEMNVSTLELGDSALYLCASSLEATRGEQFFGPGTRLTVL.

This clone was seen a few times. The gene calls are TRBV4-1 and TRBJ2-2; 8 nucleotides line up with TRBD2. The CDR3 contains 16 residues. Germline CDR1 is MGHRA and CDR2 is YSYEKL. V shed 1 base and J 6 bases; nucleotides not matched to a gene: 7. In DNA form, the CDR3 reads TGCGCCAGCAGCCAAGTCCCCAGCGGGAGAGCCGGGGAGCTGTTTTTT. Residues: CASSQVPSGRAGELFF.

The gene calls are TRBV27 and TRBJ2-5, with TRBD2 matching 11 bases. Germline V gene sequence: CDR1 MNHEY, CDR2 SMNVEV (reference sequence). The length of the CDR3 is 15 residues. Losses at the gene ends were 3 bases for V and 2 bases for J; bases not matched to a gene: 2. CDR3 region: CASSFLAGGQETQYF. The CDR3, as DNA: TGTGCCAGCAGTTTTCTAGCGGGAGGACAAGAGACCCAGTACTTC.

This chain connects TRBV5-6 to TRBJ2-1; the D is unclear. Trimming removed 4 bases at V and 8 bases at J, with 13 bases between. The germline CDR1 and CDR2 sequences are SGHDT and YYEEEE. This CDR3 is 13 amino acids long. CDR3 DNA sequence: TGTGCCAGCAGCCAATCGTCAACGGATGAGCAGTTCTTC. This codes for CASSQSSTDEQFF.

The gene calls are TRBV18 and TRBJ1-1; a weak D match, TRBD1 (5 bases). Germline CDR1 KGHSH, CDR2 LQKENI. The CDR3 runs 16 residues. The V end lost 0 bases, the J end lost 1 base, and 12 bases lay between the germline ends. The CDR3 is CASSPPSKGANTEAFF. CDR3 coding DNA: TGTGCCAGCTCACCACCGTCGAAAGGGGCGAACACTGAAGCTTTCTTT.